The 16 T cell receptor beta chains given below trace back to one sample, sequenced in a study of T cells expressing NK-cell markers. Each CDR3 protein gets one entry in TCRdb, which reprocessed the 5' RACE reads and gives no DNA. The ten top clones account for 6% to 9.5%, within a sample of 350,000 to 500,000 distinct CDR3 sequences. The sample taken for sequencing was blood T cells: a sorted CD56 or NKG2C T cell subset, CD4+ or CD8+ T cells, or bulk PBMC T cells (not recorded which). These receptors originate from a woman between 18 and 70 years old in good health.

The chain carries TRBV20-1 and TRBJ2-5. The germline V gene has CDR1 DFQATT and CDR2 SNEGSKA (reference sequence). The CDR3 has 12 residues. This CDR3 is CSAAGSEETQYF.

The chain couples TRBV20-1 to TRBJ2-7. The CDR3 loop spans 16 amino acids. Germline assignment: CDR1 DFQATT and CDR2 SNEGSKA (reference sequence). This CDR3 reads CSARGQLAQKFYEQYF.

The chain carries TRBV5-4 and TRBJ2-2. The CDR3 sequence is 15 residues long. Germline lookup yields CDR1 SGHNT and CDR2 YYREEE (reference sequence). CDR3 protein: CASSLAIATAGELFF.

The CDR3 sequence: CSALRDPTGNEQFF. This chain joins TRBV20-1 and TRBJ2-1; TCRdb selects TRBD1, and the lack of DNA leaves this call unchecked. The CDR3 loop spans 14 amino acids. The V gene's germline CDR1 is DFQATT and CDR2 SNEGSKA (reference sequence).

The V and J genes are TRBV27 and TRBJ1-1. Looked up from germline, CDR1 is MNHEY and CDR2 is SMNVEV (reference sequence). This CDR3 contains 16 residues. The CDR3 sequence: CASSLKDPRFETEAFF.

V usage is TRBV30 and J usage is TRBJ2-7; no DNA is available, so the TRBD1 call from TCRdb remains unchecked. Germline-derived CDR1 and CDR2 are GTSNPN and SVGIG (reference sequence). CDR3 length: 13 residues. CDR3 sequence: CAWNRDSSYEQYF.

The rearrangement uses TRBV28 and TRBJ2-2. This CDR3 comprises 15 residues. CDR1 and CDR2 (germline): MDHEN, SYDVKM. The CDR3: CASSFYADSSGELFF.

Its frequency marks this clonotype as medium-sized. The chain is built from TRBV6-1 and TRBJ2-1; TCRdb indicates TRBD2, and absent DNA this call remains unverified. The CDR3 covers 16 residues. CDR1 MNHNS and CDR2 SASEGT come from the germline V gene. This chain's CDR3 is CASSELHGEAYNEQFF.

The rearrangement joins TRBV19 to TRBJ2-2; the TRBD1 assignment by TCRdb is unverifiable without DNA. Germline V gene data show CDR1 as LNHDA and CDR2 as SQIVND (reference sequence). The CDR3 spans 15 residues. The CDR3 reads CASRTGGANTGELFF.

V usage is TRBV5-1 and J usage is TRBJ2-6. The CDR3 contains 17 residues. Germline V lookup: CDR1 SGHRS, CDR2 YFSETQ. CDR3 in amino acids: CASSLREMSSGANVLTF. Full variable domain (rest looked up from reference TRBV5-1 and TRBJ2-6): KAGVTQTPRYLIKTRGQQVTLSCSPISGHRSVSWYQQTPGQGLQFLFEYFSETQRNKGNFPGRFSGRQFSNSRSEMNVSTLELGDSALYLCASSLREMSSGANVLTFGAGSRLTVL.

The J gene is TRBJ2-2, the V gene TRBV2. The CDR3 has 15 amino acids. Germline V gene data show CDR1 as SNHLY and CDR2 as FYNNEI. CDR3 protein: CASSGVARDTGELFF.

The CDR3 region is CASSPQNRGTEAFF. This chain connects TRBV12-3 or TRBV12-4 to TRBJ1-1; checking the TCRdb D call of TRBD1 is not possible without DNA. The CDR3 has 14 amino acids.

The rearrangement uses TRBV12-3 or TRBV12-4 and TRBJ2-3. The CDR3 contains 11 residues. CDR3 region: CASSYQDTQYF.

The chain carries TRBV7-3 and TRBJ2-7; TCRdb reports TRBD1, a call that lacks DNA to check it against. Germline CDR1 reads SGHTA; CDR2 reads FQGTGA. The CDR3 runs 13 residues. The CDR3: CASSLRQGGEQYF.

V usage is TRBV20-1 and J usage is TRBJ2-1; no DNA is available, so the TRBD2 call from TCRdb remains unchecked. Germline CDR1 is DFQATT and CDR2 is SNEGSKA (reference sequence). This CDR3 comprises 13 residues. CDR3 residues: CSATPPSYNEQFF.

This chain links TRBV6-2 or TRBV6-3 with TRBJ1-2; TCRdb's D call, TRBD1, is unchecked because there is no DNA. This CDR3 comprises 14 residues. Germline V gene sequence: CDR1 MNHEY, CDR2 SVGEGT. The CDR3 spells CASSSHRQGDGYTF.